Shown below are 16 T cell receptor beta chains from a single sample sequenced in a study of T cells expressing NK-cell markers. TCRdb re-called the 5' RACE reads, yielding one record per CDR3 amino acid sequence without DNA. In total, the table holds fewer than 200,000 distinct CDR3 sequences. The sequencing sample was made of blood T cells: a sorted CD56 or NKG2C T cell subset, CD4+ or CD8+ T cells, or bulk PBMC T cells (not recorded which). The receptor set was obtained from a woman aged 18 to 75 in good health.

This chain uses TRBV27 with TRBJ1-6. CDR1 is MNHEY, CDR2 SMNVEV, per germline (reference sequence). The CDR3 loop spans 14 amino acids. CDR3 region: CASSLSAGGSPLHF.

The chain is built from TRBV18 and TRBJ2-1; the D gene TCRdb calls, TRBD1, cannot be checked with no DNA. Germline loops: CDR1 KGHSH, CDR2 LQKENI. This CDR3 spans 16 amino acids. The CDR3: CASSPPSGVLYNEQFF.

The CDR3 protein is CASSPNDYYEQYF. J is TRBJ2-7 and V is TRBV4-1. CDR3 length equals 13 residues. Germline CDR1 and CDR2: MGHRA and YSYEKL.

This chain links TRBV19 with TRBJ2-5; TCRdb gives TRBD1 as the D gene, but with no DNA this cannot be confirmed. Germline loops: CDR1 LNHDA, CDR2 SQIVND (reference sequence). CDR3 length: 12 residues. The CDR3 is CASGQPPQTQYF.

V is TRBV20-1 and J is TRBJ1-1. The length of the CDR3 is 14 residues. Germline-derived CDR1 and CDR2 are DFQATT and SNEGSKA (reference sequence). The CDR3 reads CSARDRTVNTEAFF.

The chain links TRBV5-5 to TRBJ1-2; as DNA is missing, the TRBD1 call by TCRdb cannot be tested. In germline, CDR1 is SGHKS, CDR2 YYEKEE (reference sequence). CDR3 length: 16 amino acids. The CDR3 spells CASSPLGQVPNYGYTF.

The chain employs TRBV12-5 and TRBJ1-1. The CDR3 totals 14 residues. Germline-derived CDR1 and CDR2 are LGHNT and FRNRAP. CDR3 in amino acids: CASGGTAGSTEAFF.

The chain links TRBV6-1 to TRBJ1-2. Germline CDR1 and CDR2: MNHNS and SASEGT. This CDR3 has 13 residues. The CDR3: CASSENSPYGYTF.

The chain combines TRBV20-1 with TRBJ2-7; as DNA is missing, the TRBD1 call by TCRdb cannot be tested. Germline V gene sequence: CDR1 DFQATT, CDR2 SNEGSKA (reference sequence). This CDR3 region has 14 residues. The chain's CDR3 is CSARAGQVSYEQYF.

V usage is TRBV20-1 and J usage is TRBJ2-3. The length of the CDR3 is 12 residues. The germline V gene has CDR1 DFQATT and CDR2 SNEGSKA (reference sequence). The CDR3 here is CSADPTGDTQYF.

This chain links TRBV12-3 or TRBV12-4 with TRBJ2-6; checking the TCRdb D call of TRBD1 is not possible without DNA. This CDR3 comprises 17 residues. CDR3 sequence: CASIRGTFISGANVLTF.

CDR3 in amino acids: CASSSGQGRVSSHGQYF. The chain carries TRBV5-5 and TRBJ2-7; TCRdb's D gene call, TRBD1, goes unchecked for lack of DNA. From germline, CDR1 is SGHKS and CDR2 YYEKEE (reference sequence). This CDR3 is 17 amino acids long.

The chain couples TRBV7-3 to TRBJ2-2; TCRdb proposes TRBD2, but this gene call is untestable without DNA. Germline-derived CDR1 and CDR2 are SGHTA and FQGTGA. This CDR3 contains 19 residues. CDR3 sequence: CASSLSTSGGPWGTGELFF.

The chain carries TRBV30 and TRBJ2-3; TCRdb picks TRBD2, but there is no DNA to check that call. The CDR3 extends over 12 amino acids. The germline gives CDR1 GTSNPN, CDR2 SVGIG (reference sequence). CDR3 protein: CAWSPGLATQYF.

The chain combines TRBV10-3 with TRBJ1-2. CDR3 length: 14 residues. Germline V gene lookup returns CDR1 ENHRY and CDR2 SYGVKD. This CDR3 is CAISESPADYGYTF.

CDR3 sequence: CASRTSTGQGSRETQYF. V gene TRBV28 combines with J gene TRBJ2-5; as DNA is missing, the TRBD1 call by TCRdb cannot be tested. Germline loops: CDR1 MDHEN, CDR2 SYDVKM. The CDR3 loop spans 17 amino acids.